The 18 T cell receptor beta chains given below trace back to one sample, sequenced in a study of patients and donors after allogeneic stem cell transplantation. TCRdb analysed the RT-PCR reads with MiXCR anew, one entry per CDR3 protein. This repertoire shows tens of thousands of distinct CDR3 sequences, roughly 52% found once; its top ten account for roughly 64%. Sequences were obtained from blood, either unsorted or a sorted T cell fraction (not recorded which). The receptors were gathered from a human donor who was either an allogeneic HSCT recipient or a stem cell or donor lymphocyte infusion donor (not recorded which). It is not recorded whose cells these are; they may come from a transplant donor.

J is TRBJ1-2 and V is TRBV20-1; D gene uncertain. This CDR3 contains 12 residues. Trimming removed 3 bases from V and 8 bases from J, with 13 bases in between. CDR1 and CDR2 from the germline V gene are DFQATT and SNEGSKA (reference sequence). For the CDR3, the DNA is TGCAGTGCTAGTGACGGGGTAGGAGGCTACACCTTC. Its translation: CSASDGVGGYTF.

The chain recombines TRBV9 with TRBJ1-2; 8 bases agree with TRBD1. Germline CDR1 and CDR2: SGDLS and YYNGEE. After removal of 3 bases from V and 8 bases from J, the junction contained 6 bases not matched to a gene. The CDR3 has 13 residues. CDR3 nucleotides: TGTGCCAGCAGCGAGGACAGGGCCGGCGGCTACACCTTC. Translated: CASSEDRAGGYTF.

The chain links TRBV20-1 to TRBJ1-5, with D tentatively TRBD1 (5 bases). Trimming removed 5 bases from V and 6 bases from J, with 11 bases in between. From germline, CDR1 is DFQATT and CDR2 SNEGSKA (reference sequence). This CDR3 is 12 amino acids long. Here the CDR3 DNA reads TGCAGTGCTGGAAGAGGGGTTCAGCCCCAGCATTTT. Its protein is CSAGRGVQPQHF.

This clonotype was found a few times. The V gene is TRBV13, the J gene TRBJ1-2; 7 positions match TRBD1. V lost 4 bases to trimming and J lost 6 bases; unmatched junction nucleotides: 5. The CDR3 sequence is 13 residues long. Germline assignment: CDR1 PRHDT and CDR2 FYEKMQ (reference sequence). This CDR3 is CASSSGGLNGYTF. In nucleotides, the CDR3 is TGTGCCAGCAGCTCAGGGGGGCTAAATGGCTACACCTTC.

The table lists this clonotype with a few counts. V is TRBV6-2 or TRBV6-3 and J is TRBJ1-4, with 8 nucleotides matching TRBD1. V shed 2 bases and J 8 bases; nucleotides not matched to a gene: 7. The CDR3 extends over 15 amino acids. The germline gives CDR1 MNHEY, CDR2 SVGEGT. The CDR3 DNA reads TGTGCCAGCAGTTACCGACAGGGGATAGGAGAAAAACTGTTTTTT. Translation: CASSYRQGIGEKLFF.

This sequence joins TRBV20-1 and TRBJ2-3; 7 bases fit TRBD2. Germline trimming cut 0 bases from V and 5 bases from J; bases unmatched to any gene: 14. Per germline, CDR1 DFQATT and CDR2 SNEGSKA (reference sequence). CDR3 size: 17 residues. CDR3 nucleotides: TGCAGTGCTAGAGATCCCCAGGCGGGAGTACGTGGAGATACGCAGTATTTT. Protein sequence: CSARDPQAGVRGDTQYF.

This clonotype was observed many times. The V call is TRBV5-1, the J call TRBJ1-2, with TRBD1 as a possible D gene (5 bases). Trimming left V 0 bases short and J 4 bases short, with 10 bases between. The CDR3 is made up of 14 amino acids. Germline CDR1 is SGHRS and CDR2 is YFSETQ. The CDR3 reads CASSLDGTVYGYTF. CDR3 DNA sequence: TGCGCCAGCAGCTTGGACGGGACGGTCTATGGCTACACCTTC.

The rearrangement links TRBV3-1 to TRBJ2-2, with D possibly being TRBD2 (6 bases). The CDR3 consists of 13 residues. Germline CDR1 is LGHDT and CDR2 is YNNKEL (reference sequence). V was clipped by 6 bases and J by 5 bases, with 10 bases between them. The CDR3 region is CASRLAGTGELFF. CDR3 DNA sequence: TGTGCCAGCAGACTAGCAGGAACCGGGGAGCTGTTTTTT.

V and J are TRBV12-3 or TRBV12-4 and TRBJ2-7; the D is unclear. V lost 5 bases and J 0 bases, leaving 14 bases between the germline ends. The length of the CDR3 is 15 residues. The CDR3 sequence: CASSPHEAHSYEQYF. In nucleotides, the CDR3 is TGTGCCAGCAGTCCCCATGAAGCCCACTCCTACGAGCAGTACTTC.

The chain combines TRBV7-9 with TRBJ1-1, with D possibly matching TRBD1 (5 bases). The V gene's germline CDR1 is SEHNR and CDR2 FQNEAQ (reference sequence). The CDR3 has 16 residues. The V end was cut by 6 bases, the J end by 1 base, with 18 bases between. CDR3 DNA: TGTGCCAGCAGTCACCCCCCCGGGACGGCGAACACTGAAGCTTTCTTT. Residues: CASSHPPGTANTEAFF. The complete variable domain, with remaining parts taken from reference TRBV7-9 and TRBJ1-1, reads DTGVSQNPRHKITKRGQNVTFRCDPISEHNRLYWYRQTLGQGPEFLTYFQNEAQLEKSRLLSDRFSAERPKGSFSTLEIQRTEQGDSAMYLCASSHPPGTANTEAFFGQGTRLTVV.

This clonotype was seen a single time. The V call is TRBV28, the J call TRBJ1-4; maybe TRBD1 (5 bases). Per the germline V gene, CDR1 is MDHEN and CDR2 is SYDVKM. The CDR3 totals 11 residues. V was trimmed by 3 bases and J by 11 bases, leaving 7 bases between them. CDR3 nucleotides: TGTGCCAGCAGTTTTCGGGGGAAACTGTTTTTT. It specifies CASSFRGKLFF. The complete variable domain, with remaining parts taken from reference TRBV28 and TRBJ1-4, reads DVKVTQSSRYLVKRTGEKVFLECVQDMDHENMFWYRQDPGLGLRLIYFSYDVKMKEKGDIPEGYSVSREKKERFSLILESASTNQTSMYLCASSFRGKLFFGSGTQLSVL.

V usage is TRBV7-3 and J usage is TRBJ2-1; perhaps TRBD2 as D (6 bases). This CDR3 is built from 16 residues. The V gene's germline CDR1 is SGHTA and CDR2 FQGTGA. V was clipped by 5 bases and J by 5 bases, with 19 bases between them. CDR3 amino acids: CASSTSRDRVDNEQFF. DNA of the CDR3: TGTGCCAGCAGCACTAGCCGAGACAGAGTTGACAATGAGCAGTTCTTC.

V usage is TRBV7-9 and J usage is TRBJ1-6; TRBD1 matches at 7 bases. This CDR3 has 15 amino acids. V gave up 4 bases and J gave up 3 bases; unmatched junction bases: 3. CDR1 and CDR2 (germline): SEHNR, FQNEAQ (reference sequence). CDR3 bases: TGTGCCAGCAGCTCAGGGACAGTCTATAATTCACCCCTCCACTTT. Translation gives CASSSGTVYNSPLHF.

This chain uses TRBV28 with TRBJ1-5; D remains unclear. The germline gives CDR1 MDHEN, CDR2 SYDVKM. CDR3 length: 14 residues. Trimming cost V 2 bases and J 5 bases, with 10 bases left between them. CDR3 bases: TGTGCCAGCAGTTTAGGGCTCCGGGATCAGCCCCAGCATTTT. Its translation is CASSLGLRDQPQHF.

CDR3 nucleotides: TGCGCCAGCAGCCAAGCTGGCGAGGGCACCGGGGAGCTGTTTTTT. Its protein is CASSQAGEGTGELFF. J is TRBJ2-2 and V is TRBV4-3; tentatively, D is TRBD2 (5 bases). The germline V gene has CDR1 LGHNA and CDR2 YSLEER. This CDR3 contains 15 residues. Trimming cost V 1 base and J 4 bases, with 10 bases left between them.

The J gene is TRBJ1-5, the V gene TRBV20-1, with D unclear. V dropped 1 base and J dropped 3 bases, with 10 bases sitting between them. This CDR3 is 14 amino acids long. In germline, CDR1 is DFQATT, CDR2 SNEGSKA (reference sequence). CDR3 sequence (DNA): TGCAGTGCTAGAGCCGCCCAGTTCAATCAGCCCCAGCATTTT. It specifies CSARAAQFNQPQHF.

This clonotype was counted only a few times. The chain links TRBV4-3 to TRBJ1-1; maybe TRBD1 (6 bases). V lost 0 bases and J 8 bases, leaving 28 bases between the germline ends. Per germline, CDR1 LGHNA and CDR2 YSLEER. The CDR3 extends over 19 amino acids. The CDR3 DNA sequence: TGCGCCAGCAGCCAAGATGAAGTCCGGGACAATGACGTCCACAGAGAAGCTTTCTTT. It encodes CASSQDEVRDNDVHREAFF.

This chain uses TRBV5-1 with TRBJ1-2; 8 nucleotides agree with TRBD1. This CDR3 has 13 residues. V was clipped by 3 bases and J by 8 bases; unmatched bases: 6. CDR1 SGHRS and CDR2 YFSETQ come from the germline V gene. In nucleotides, the CDR3 is TGCGCCAGCAGCTCGTACAGGGGGGAAGGCTACACCTTC. Encoded protein: CASSSYRGEGYTF.